This T cell receptor beta chain was retrieved from a study of blood T cell repertoires in COVID-19 (dated by TCRdb to 2019 to 2021). For the study in its entirety: Samples covering the acute and convalescent phases of COVID-19 were provided by collaborators in the United States, Italy and Spain. The material from the prospective study consisted of cDNA or gDNA derived from T cells, B-cell-depleted T cells, or PBMCs. Subjects who had been exposed to COVID-19, were actively infected with it, or had recovered from it provided the deeply sampled blood TCRbeta repertoires that made up the dataset. The repertoires were released in a freely available public database meant as a resource for research on the immune response to SARS-CoV-2. Samples were obtained from the ongoing ImmuneRACE study (first 160 participants) and from 1,254 subjects provided by 6 global collaborators. Sample metadata almost always included a de-identified subject ID, COVID-19 status, age in years and sex. Where available, HLA class I and class II types were taken from metadata supplied by the sample provider and were not determined by assay-based typing.

On the study overall, not on this receptor specifically: The quantity of clinical and demographic metadata differed by source and by participant and was supplied without curation.

As concerns this clone: The antigen it binds to is not known. One base away there is no much larger clone; base qualities are not given.

Each collaborating institution followed its own protocols to collect whole blood in K2EDTA tubes. For TCRbeta analysis, collaborator samples were shipped as frozen whole blood, as isolated PBMCs, or as DNA extracted from either sample type. CDR1 LGHNA and CDR2 YSLEER are derived from the germline V gene. Spanning cysteine to phenylalanine, the CDR3 consists of 16 amino acids. Of the read, only the CDR3 DNA is kept; its 48 bases are in frame from base 1. V is cut by 4 bases and J by 3 bases, and the space between the germline ends is 15 bases. The immunoSEQ Assay, a bias-controlled multiplex PCR, was used to amplify TCRbeta CDR3 regions from genomic DNA. Turning to the authors' computational methods: The number of nucleated cells in each sample was estimated from the amplification of reference gene primers within the assay. To quantify the absolute abundance of each unique TCRbeta CDR3 rearrangement, sequence reads were collapsed and filtered. Productive Simpson clonality was computed per sample as the square root of Simpson's diversity index over productive rearrangements. TCRdb's version of the immuneACCESS table is confined to in-frame rearrangements and falls short of the full clone set. An unresolved V gene accounts for under half of the shortfall where checked; the remainder is of unknown origin. For V, J and clone size, that table is used; D and trimming come from the DNA. Across this sample there are around 77,000 clones, with approximately 85% seen only once. The ten largest clones take up roughly 5% of the sample.

Specimen: peripheral blood. The TCR comes from an elderly man with acute or convalescent COVID-19. The chain employs TRBV4-3 and TRBJ1-4; matching of 6 bases hints at TRBD1 as the D gene. The nucleotide sequence reads TGCGCCAGCAGCCGGGAGGGGGAGGCGGCTAATGAAAAACTGTTTTTT. This gives the protein CASSREGEAANEKLFF.